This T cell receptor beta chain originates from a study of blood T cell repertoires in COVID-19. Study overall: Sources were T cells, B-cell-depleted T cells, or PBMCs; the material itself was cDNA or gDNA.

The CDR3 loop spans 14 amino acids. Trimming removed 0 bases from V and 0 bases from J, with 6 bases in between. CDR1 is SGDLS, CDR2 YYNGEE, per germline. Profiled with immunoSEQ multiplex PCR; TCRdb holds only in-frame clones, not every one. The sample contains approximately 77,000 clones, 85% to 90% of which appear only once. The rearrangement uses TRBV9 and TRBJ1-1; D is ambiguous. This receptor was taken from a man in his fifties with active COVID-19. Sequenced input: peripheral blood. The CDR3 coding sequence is TGTGCCAGCAGCGTAGCCCCTATGAACACTGAAGCTTTCTTT. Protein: CASSVAPMNTEAFF.